A single sample is the source of the 20 T cell receptor beta chains below, sequenced in a study of cytotoxic CD8 clonotypes in ibrutinib-treated CLL. Sequenced by immunoSEQ multiplex PCR; TCRdb stores in-frame clones only, minus some. The table has 150,000 to 200,000 clones, about two thirds seen once. This specimen was PBMCs, taken after 24 months of ibrutinib treatment. All receptors derive from a human donor with chronic lymphocytic leukemia.

V gene TRBV2 combines with J gene TRBJ2-6; either TRBD1 or TRBD2 may supply D (5 bases each). V lost 2 bases to trimming and J lost 0 bases, with 23 bases between them. CDR1 is SNHLY, CDR2 FYNNEI, per germline. This CDR3 has 21 residues. Here the CDR3 reads CASSESRGKAGTTSGANVLTF. In nucleotides, the CDR3 is TGTGCCAGCAGTGAATCTCGGGGTAAGGCAGGGACCACCTCTGGGGCCAACGTCCTGACTTTC. Based on the CDR3 plus reference TRBV2 and TRBJ2-6, the full variable domain is EPEVTQTPSHQVTQMGQEVILRCVPISNHLYFYWYRQILGQKVEFLVSFYNNEISEKSEIFDDQFSVERPDGSNFTLKIRSTKLEDSAMYFCASSESRGKAGTTSGANVLTFGAGSRLTVL.

The chain carries TRBV4-2 and TRBJ2-6; D not resolved. CDR3 size: 17 residues. V was trimmed by 0 bases and J by 0 bases, leaving 9 bases between them. Germline V gene data show CDR1 as LGHNA and CDR2 as YNFKEQ. In DNA form, the CDR3 reads TGTGCCAGCAGCCAAGAAAGGAGCAGCTCTGGGGCCAACGTCCTGACTTTC. As protein: CASSQERSSSGANVLTF.

The chain joins TRBV7-2 to TRBJ1-2; D possibly corresponds to TRBD1 (6 bases). V was trimmed by 2 bases and J by 4 bases, leaving 14 bases between them. The CDR3 totals 15 residues. Germline CDR1 SGHTA, CDR2 FQGNSA. The CDR3: CASSLNPGAAYGYTF. CDR3 bases: TGTGCCAGCAGCTTAAATCCGGGGGCGGCCTATGGCTACACCTTC.

The chain carries TRBV7-2 and TRBJ2-1; D possibly corresponds to TRBD2 (6 bases). CDR1 and CDR2 (germline): SGHTA, FQGNSA. This CDR3 has 16 amino acids. V was trimmed by 4 bases and J by 5 bases, leaving 18 bases between them. Here the CDR3 DNA reads TGTGCCAGCAGCTCCAGGACCCCCGGGAGCCACAATGAGCAGTTCTTC. It yields the protein CASSSRTPGSHNEQFF. Looking up the rest from reference TRBV7-2 and TRBJ2-1 gives the full variable domain: GAGVSQSPSNKVTEKGKDVELRCDPISGHTALYWYRQSLGQGLEFLIYFQGNSAPDKSGLPSDRFSAERTGGSVSTLTIQRTQQEDSAVYLCASSSRTPGSHNEQFFGPGTRLTVL.

The table lists this clone with a few counts. The sample carries other DNA sequences with the same CDR3. The chain carries TRBV27 and TRBJ1-5; no clear D gene. Trimming took 0 bases from V and 4 from J, leaving 4 bases between them. This CDR3 comprises 13 residues. Germline lookup yields CDR1 MNHEY and CDR2 SMNVEV (reference sequence). For the CDR3, the DNA is TGTGCCAGCAGTTTATCGAGGAATCAGCCCCAGCATTTT. Protein: CASSLSRNQPQHF.

This sequence joins TRBV5-4 and TRBJ2-6, with D perhaps assigned TRBD1 or TRBD2 (5 bases each). Germline V gives CDR1 SGHNT, CDR2 YYREEE (reference sequence). This CDR3 has 18 amino acids. Trimming removed 4 bases from V and 0 bases from J, with 17 bases in between. CDR3 loop: CASSKGLAASSGANVLTF. The CDR3, as DNA: TGTGCCAGCAGCAAGGGGCTAGCAGCGAGCTCTGGGGCCAACGTCCTGACTTTC.

The chain's CDR3 is CASSLGSGSEQFF. In nucleotides, the CDR3 is TGTGCCAGCAGCTTAGGGTCTGGGAGTGAGCAGTTCTTC. This chain joins TRBV7-3 and TRBJ2-1; TRBD2 is a possible D gene (5 bases). The germline V and J ends were trimmed by 2 bases and 9 bases, with 11 bases remaining between them. This CDR3 region has 13 residues. In germline, CDR1 is SGHTA, CDR2 FQGTGA.

The chain couples TRBV25-1 to TRBJ2-7; D might be TRBD1 or TRBD2, each matching 7 bases. This CDR3 region has 13 residues. Germline V gene lookup returns CDR1 MGHDK and CDR2 SYGVNS. V gave up 10 bases and J gave up 3 bases, with 16 bases separating them. CDR3 DNA sequence: TGTGCCACCCGGGACAGCGGGAACTACGAGCAGTACTTC. Protein: CATRDSGNYEQYF.

This sequence joins TRBV6-1 and TRBJ1-2, with 7 bases aligning to TRBD1. The J segment lost 4 bases and the V segment lost 2 bases, leaving 7 bases of the junction unmatched. The length of the CDR3 is 15 residues. Germline CDR1 reads MNHNS; CDR2 reads SASEGT. CDR3 nucleotides: TGTGCCAGCAGTGAATTTGGGACAGCCATCTATGGCTACACCTTC. The encoded protein is CASSEFGTAIYGYTF.

The chain employs TRBV15 and TRBJ2-2, with 7 bases identical to TRBD1. This CDR3 region has 19 residues. CDR1 LNHNV and CDR2 YYDKDF come from the germline V gene (reference sequence). The J segment lost 1 base and the V segment lost 3 bases, leaving 14 bases of the junction unmatched. The CDR3 sequence: CATSSNLDRGQMNTGELFF. DNA for the CDR3: TGTGCCACCAGCAGCAATCTAGATAGGGGACAGATGAACACCGGGGAGCTGTTTTTT.

This clone occurred a few times. The chain joins TRBV7-2 to TRBJ2-1; D remains ambiguous. The CDR3 totals 13 residues. Germline-derived CDR1 and CDR2 are SGHTA and FQGNSA. With 2 bases removed from V and 4 bases from J, the gap between germline ends came to 6 bases. The CDR3 loop reads CASSLTVYNEQFF. DNA for the CDR3: TGTGCCAGCAGCTTAACAGTTTACAATGAGCAGTTCTTC.

This clone is a singleton in its sample. The chain combines TRBV10-3 with TRBJ2-3; TRBD2 aligns across 7 bases. After removal of 11 bases from V and 2 bases from J, the junction contained 13 bases not matched to a gene. The CDR3 has 15 amino acids. CDR1 is ENHRY and CDR2 is SYGVKD in the germline V gene. In DNA, the CDR3 is TGTGCCGCCGCCTCGACTAGCCCTGTCACAGATACGCAGTATTTT. It specifies CAAASTSPVTDTQYF.

V is TRBV6-6 and J is TRBJ2-7, with D possibly being TRBD2 (6 bases). This CDR3 spans 13 amino acids. The V and J ends lost 2 bases and 8 bases respectively, with 13 bases between them. Germline V gene lookup returns CDR1 MNHNY and CDR2 SVGAGI (reference sequence). CDR3 nucleotide sequence: TGTGCCAGCAGTTACAGGGAGGCTGGTCAGCAGTACTTC. Its protein product is CASSYREAGQQYF.

The rearrangement joins TRBV6-6 to TRBJ2-7; D is uncertain. Germline CDR1 MNHNY, CDR2 SVGAGI (reference sequence). This CDR3 contains 13 residues. The V gene lost 2 bases and the J gene lost 4 bases, with 9 bases spanning the gap. As DNA, the CDR3 is TGTGCCAGCAGTTACACCAAGGATTACGAGCAGTACTTC. Translated: CASSYTKDYEQYF.

The rearrangement links TRBV6-5 to TRBJ2-1, with D possibly TRBD2 on 6 matching bases. The V and J ends lost 6 bases and 1 base respectively, with 10 bases between them. CDR3 length: 14 residues. Germline values: CDR1 MNHEY, CDR2 SVGAGI. DNA of the CDR3: TGTGCCAGCAGCCCCGGGGGTTCCTACAATGAGCAGTTCTTC. Its translation: CASSPGGSYNEQFF.

The V and J genes are TRBV4-1 and TRBJ2-7; 14 positions match TRBD2. In germline, CDR1 is MGHRA, CDR2 YSYEKL. V was clipped by 0 bases and J by 3 bases; unmatched bases: 16. The CDR3 has 21 residues. The CDR3 DNA follows: TGCGCCAGCAGCCAAGACCCCCCCGGACTAGCGGGAGGTCGAATCAACTACGAGCAGTACTTC. Its protein is CASSQDPPGLAGGRINYEQYF.

The V and J genes are TRBV6-8 and TRBJ2-1, with 9 bases fitting TRBD2. Germline V lookup: CDR1 MNHGY, CDR2 SAAAGT. The junction had 9 bases not matched to a gene; V was cut back by 2 bases and J by 1 base. This CDR3 has 18 amino acids. The CDR3 coding sequence is TGTGCCAGCAGTTACAGCGGGAGGATGATTGGGTCCTACAATGAGCAGTTCTTC. The encoded protein is CASSYSGRMIGSYNEQFF.

The chain combines TRBV6-5 with TRBJ1-6; D may be TRBD1 (5 bases). The germline V gene has CDR1 MNHEY and CDR2 SVGAGI. The CDR3 spans 15 residues. Trimming stripped 2 bases from V and 5 bases from J, with 10 bases between. The CDR3 protein is CASSYRQWNNSPLHF. CDR3 DNA sequence: TGTGCCAGCAGTTACCGACAGTGGAATAATTCACCCCTCCACTTT.

This clone was detected only a few times. This CDR3 reads CASSPGSDTQYF. CDR3 in DNA: TGTGCCAGCTCACCCGGTTCGGATACGCAGTATTTT. The chain joins TRBV18 to TRBJ2-3; D unresolved. Germline CDR1 is KGHSH and CDR2 is LQKENI. V was shortened by 3 bases and J by 6 bases, with 7 bases between the two germline ends. The CDR3 contains 12 residues.

The V call is TRBV29-1, the J call TRBJ1-2; D is unclear. The CDR3 runs to 16 residues. The V gene's germline CDR1 is SQVTM and CDR2 ANQGSEA. V was pared by 2 bases and J by 3 bases, with 19 bases between. The CDR3 region is CSVELQDFFIDYGYTF. For the CDR3, the DNA is TGCAGCGTTGAACTCCAGGATTTTTTTATTGACTATGGCTACACCTTC.